These 14 T cell receptor beta chains originate from one sample sequenced in a study of T cell responses to AZD1222 COVID-19 vaccine. Profiled with immunoSEQ multiplex PCR; TCRdb holds only in-frame clones, not every one. This table holds approximately 90,000 clones, approximately 90% found once. The sequences come from peripheral blood, collected 28 days after the second AZD1222 dose. The origin of the receptors is an adult who received the AZD1222 COVID-19 vaccine.

The J gene is TRBJ2-1, the V gene TRBV7-3; TRBD1 agrees at 8 bases. V was pared by 5 bases and J by 8 bases, with 8 bases of the junction left unmatched. The germline V gene has CDR1 SGHTA and CDR2 FQGTGA. The CDR3 covers 14 residues. The DNA of the CDR3 is TGTGCCAGCAGCCCAGGAGCAGGGGGCCATGAGCAGTTCTTC. It specifies CASSPGAGGHEQFF.

This clone was counted a few times. The chain employs TRBV4-2 and TRBJ2-3, with 10 bases identical to TRBD1. In germline, CDR1 is LGHNA, CDR2 YNFKEQ. The CDR3 sequence is 16 residues long. Germline trimming cut 4 bases from V and 5 bases from J; bases unmatched to any gene: 9. The CDR3 spells CASSLPGQGFRDTQYF. The CDR3 DNA is TGTGCCAGCAGCCTACCGGGACAGGGGTTCCGAGATACGCAGTATTTT.

This rearrangement joins TRBV11-3 to TRBJ1-1; D possibly corresponds to TRBD1 (6 bases). The CDR3 extends over 16 amino acids. V lost 1 base and J lost 0, with 12 bases in between. From germline, CDR1 is SGHNT and CDR2 YENEEA. DNA for the CDR3: TGTGCCAGCAGCTTAGTCAGGGGTCCCATGAACACTGAAGCTTTCTTT. Protein sequence: CASSLVRGPMNTEAFF.

This chain uses TRBV9 with TRBJ2-7, with unresolved D. Deletions cut 0 bases from V and 4 bases from J, with 11 bases between. Per the germline V gene, CDR1 is SGDLS and CDR2 is YYNGEE. The CDR3 contains 14 residues. The CDR3 DNA reads as TGTGCCAGCAGCGTAGATCTCTCGGTTTACGAGCAGTACTTC. Translating it yields CASSVDLSVYEQYF. Filled out from reference TRBV9 and TRBJ2-7, the complete variable domain reads DSGVTQTPKHLITATGQRVTLRCSPRSGDLSVYWYQQSLDQGLQFLIQYYNGEERAKGNILERFSAQQFPDLHSELNLSSLELGDSALYFCASSVDLSVYEQYFGPGTRLTVT.

The rearrangement uses TRBV7-9 and TRBJ2-3; D might be TRBD2 (6 bases). This CDR3 is built from 16 residues. Between the trimmed V and J ends, which lost 1 base and 3 bases, there was a span of 14 bases. Germline CDR1 is SEHNR and CDR2 is FQNEAQ (reference sequence). The CDR3 spells CASSLGDSSITDTQYF. The CDR3 DNA is TGTGCCAGCAGCTTAGGGGACTCAAGTATTACAGATACGCAGTATTTT.

The chain couples TRBV19 to TRBJ2-1; D is ambiguous. Trimming took 4 bases from V and 1 from J, leaving 8 bases between them. This CDR3 has 14 amino acids. Germline V gene sequence: CDR1 LNHDA, CDR2 SQIVND (reference sequence). This CDR3 is CASSKGNSYNEQFF. CDR3 coding DNA: TGTGCCAGTAGTAAAGGGAATTCCTACAATGAGCAGTTCTTC.

The chain carries TRBV7-2 and TRBJ1-5; the D is unclear. Germline CDR1 is SGHTA and CDR2 is FQGNSA. Trimming shortened V by 3 bases and J by 5 bases, and 8 bases separated the two germline ends. The CDR3 runs to 13 residues. CDR3 sequence reads: CASSFWRDQPQHF. The DNA of the CDR3 is TGTGCCAGCAGCTTTTGGAGAGATCAGCCCCAGCATTTT.

The genes are TRBV5-6 and TRBJ1-4; TRBD1 matches at 8 bases. CDR3 size: 19 residues. Germline CDR1 and CDR2: SGHDT and YYEEEE. J gave up 0 bases and V 3 bases, and 13 bases lay outside the gene matches. The CDR3 loop is CASSSSATGGPPTNEKLFF. The CDR3 DNA reads TGTGCCAGCAGCTCGTCAGCAACAGGGGGACCCCCAACTAATGAAAAACTGTTTTTT.

The rearrangement links TRBV5-1 to TRBJ1-2; D may be TRBD1 (6 bases). CDR1 and CDR2 from the germline V gene are SGHRS and YFSETQ. The V and J ends lost 1 base and 6 bases respectively, with 13 bases between them. The CDR3 length is 14 residues. CDR3: CASSLMSGEDGYTF. In nucleotides, the CDR3 is TGCGCCAGCAGCTTGATGTCAGGGGAGGATGGCTACACCTTC.

The V call is TRBV19, the J call TRBJ2-5, with D tentatively TRBD2 (5 bases). CDR3 length: 13 amino acids. Germline V gene lookup returns CDR1 LNHDA and CDR2 SQIVND (reference sequence). The V end lost 2 bases, the J end lost 5 bases, and 9 bases lay between the germline ends. The CDR3: CASSITAGETQYF. The DNA for the CDR3 is TGTGCCAGTAGTATAACGGCGGGTGAGACCCAGTACTTC.

The rearrangement joins TRBV4-3 to TRBJ2-1; the D gene is possibly TRBD2 (6 bases). Germline V gives CDR1 LGHNA, CDR2 YSLEER. This CDR3 comprises 13 residues. V was pared by 4 bases and J by 7 bases, with 11 bases between. The CDR3 coding sequence is TGCGCCAGCAGCCGCGGGGATCTTAATGAGCAGTTCTTC. Encoded protein: CASSRGDLNEQFF.

This clone was observed once. V is TRBV7-9 and J is TRBJ2-1; TRBD2 agrees at 16 bases. The CDR3 consists of 19 residues. Germline CDR1 SEHNR, CDR2 FQNEAQ (reference sequence). V shed 5 bases, J shed 2 bases, and the junction held 9 bases outside the gene matches. This CDR3 is CASSPAGLAGGTAYNEQFF. Here the CDR3 DNA reads TGTGCCAGCAGCCCGGCGGGACTAGCGGGGGGGACCGCCTACAATGAGCAGTTCTTC.

The CDR3 DNA reads TGTGCCAGCTCACCCCAGACGGGTTCTGGAAACACCATATATTTT. Its protein product is CASSPQTGSGNTIYF. V and J are TRBV18 and TRBJ1-3; D remains unclear. The CDR3 totals 15 residues. The V end was cut by 3 bases, the J end by 1 base, with 10 bases between. The germline gives CDR1 KGHSH, CDR2 LQKENI.

V and J are TRBV19 and TRBJ2-2, with 7 bases identical to TRBD1. Trimming removed 7 bases from V and 4 bases from J; junction bases left unmatched: 9. Germline V gene lookup returns CDR1 LNHDA and CDR2 SQIVND (reference sequence). The CDR3 sequence is 15 residues long. The CDR3: CASTVGQRTTGELFF. For the CDR3, the DNA is TGTGCCAGTACCGTGGGACAGAGGACCACCGGGGAGCTGTTTTTT.